This is a list of T cell receptor beta chains from one sample in a study of T cells after posttransplantation cyclophosphamide. Here immunoSEQ multiplex PCR was the method, and the copy in TCRdb shows in-frame clones only, minus some. In total the sample includes approximately 5,400 clones, none of them seen once. The starting material was PBMCs, obtained after allogeneic stem cell transplant with posttransplant cyclophosphamide. The receptors here all came from a male patient aged 55 to 70 who received an allogeneic stem cell transplant from a related donor, was CMV-positive, and had no GVHD. The graft donor may be the source of some T cells. CDR3s include the opening cysteine and the closing phenylalanine or tryptophan. The D gene is left open where the match is weak. Size is omitted from some rows. Given values are once, few, many or a class for expanded clones.

abundance: many; j_gene: TRBJ1-2; v_gene: TRBV19; d_gene: -; CDR3aa: CASITSAGPNYGYTF; CDR3nt: TGTGCCAGTATCACAAGCGCAGGGCCTAACTATGGCTACACCTTC
abundance: many; j_gene: TRBJ2-7; v_gene: TRBV19; d_gene: TRBD1; CDR3aa: CASSRTGNYEQYF; CDR3nt: TGTGCCAGTAGTAGGACAGGAAACTACGAGCAGTACTTC
abundance: -; j_gene: TRBJ2-1; v_gene: TRBV5-6; d_gene: -; CDR3aa: CASSSAYKAGVSAQQFF; CDR3nt: TGTGCCAGCAGCTCCGCCTACAAGGCAGGGGTGAGCGCCCAGCAGTTCTTC
abundance: many; j_gene: TRBJ2-1; v_gene: TRBV6-5; d_gene: -; CDR3aa: CASSYSRTANEQFF; CDR3nt: TGTGCCAGCAGTTACTCAAGGACAGCTAATGAGCAGTTCTTC
abundance: many; j_gene: TRBJ1-4; v_gene: TRBV28; d_gene: -; CDR3aa: CASSLVTGEKLFF; CDR3nt: TGTGCCAGCAGTTTAGTGACAGGTGAAAAACTGTTTTTT
abundance: many; j_gene: TRBJ1-2; v_gene: TRBV9; d_gene: TRBD1; CDR3aa: CASSVGAGGTSGGYTF; CDR3nt: TGTGCCAGCAGCGTCGGGGCAGGGGGTACTTCAGGTGGCTACACCTTC
abundance: many; j_gene: TRBJ1-4; v_gene: TRBV27; d_gene: TRBD1; CDR3aa: CASSLVWTGDEKLFF; CDR3nt: TGTGCCAGCAGTTTAGTTTGGACAGGGGACGAAAAACTGTTTTTT
abundance: many; j_gene: TRBJ1-2; v_gene: TRBV11-1; d_gene: -; CDR3aa: CASSSRGSSYGYTF; CDR3nt: TGTGCCAGCAGTTCAAGGGGCAGTTCCTATGGCTACACCTTC
abundance: many; j_gene: TRBJ2-1; v_gene: TRBV21-1; d_gene: -; CDR3aa: CASSKILSREVTYNEQFF; CDR3nt: TGTGCCAGCAGCAAGATCCTGAGCAGGGAGGTTACCTACAATGAGCAGTTCTTC
abundance: many; j_gene: TRBJ1-5; v_gene: TRBV5-6; d_gene: -; CDR3aa: CASSLIDQPQHF; CDR3nt: TGTGCCAGCAGCCTAATTGATCAGCCCCAGCATTTT
abundance: few; j_gene: TRBJ2-2; v_gene: TRBV28; d_gene: -; CDR3aa: CASRSYTGELFF; CDR3nt: TGTGCCAGCAGGAGCTACACCGGGGAGCTGTTTTTT
abundance: many; j_gene: TRBJ2-7; v_gene: TRBV6-5; d_gene: TRBD2; CDR3aa: CASTMGLAGTYEQYF; CDR3nt: TGTGCCAGCACCATGGGACTAGCGGGGACCTACGAGCAGTACTTC
abundance: many; j_gene: TRBJ1-2; v_gene: TRBV7-2; d_gene: TRBD1; CDR3aa: CASSILQGASDGYTF; CDR3nt: TGTGCCAGCAGCATCCTACAGGGGGCGTCGGATGGCTACACCTTC
abundance: many; j_gene: TRBJ1-1; v_gene: TRBV6-5; d_gene: -; CDR3aa: CASSYSVYRSGTEAFF; CDR3nt: TGTGCCAGCAGTTACAGCGTGTACAGGTCAGGCACTGAAGCTTTCTTT
abundance: few; j_gene: TRBJ2-1; v_gene: TRBV2; d_gene: TRBD1; CDR3aa: CASMRRQGVVYEQFF; CDR3nt: TGTGCCAGCATGAGGAGACAGGGGGTGGTCTATGAGCAGTTCTTC
abundance: many; j_gene: TRBJ1-2; v_gene: TRBV30; d_gene: TRBD1; CDR3aa: CASQVGQGLFHGYTF; CDR3nt: TGTGCCTCACAGGTGGGACAGGGGCTCTTCCATGGCTACACCTTC
abundance: medium-sized; j_gene: TRBJ1-4; v_gene: TRBV5-1; d_gene: -; CDR3aa: CASRTVGGESDEKLFF; CDR3nt: TGCGCCAGCAGGACTGTAGGCGGGGAAAGCGATGAAAAACTGTTTTTT
abundance: many; j_gene: TRBJ1-1; v_gene: TRBV4-1; d_gene: -; CDR3aa: CASSPQRGGNTEAFF; CDR3nt: TGCGCCAGCAGCCCTCAAAGGGGGGGAAACACTGAAGCTTTCTTT
abundance: many; j_gene: TRBJ1-6; v_gene: TRBV5-6; d_gene: TRBD1; CDR3aa: CASSSATGQGSSPLHF; CDR3nt: TGTGCCAGCAGCTCGGCCACGGGACAGGGGAGTTCACCCCTCCACTTT
abundance: few; j_gene: TRBJ1-1; v_gene: TRBV6-6; d_gene: TRBD1; CDR3aa: CASSGQVLNTEAFF; CDR3nt: TGTGCCAGCAGTGGACAGGTACTGAACACTGAAGCTTTCTTT
abundance: many; j_gene: TRBJ1-4; v_gene: TRBV7-2; d_gene: TRBD1; CDR3aa: CASSEDRVNEKLFF; CDR3nt: TGTGCCAGCAGCGAGGACAGGGTGAATGAAAAACTGTTTTTT
abundance: many; j_gene: TRBJ1-2; v_gene: TRBV7-2; d_gene: TRBD1; CDR3aa: CASSPGTGIDYGYTF; CDR3nt: TGTGCCAGCAGCCCTGGGACAGGGATCGACTATGGCTACACCTTC
abundance: many; j_gene: TRBJ1-3; v_gene: TRBV4-2; d_gene: -; CDR3aa: CASSQEEWQLSGNTIYF; CDR3nt: TGTGCCAGCAGCCAAGAGGAGTGGCAATTGAGTGGAAACACCATATATTTT
abundance: few; j_gene: TRBJ2-4; v_gene: TRBV18; d_gene: TRBD1; CDR3aa: CASSPDRGRENIQYF; CDR3nt: TGTGCCAGCTCACCGGACAGGGGGCGAGAAAACATTCAGTACTTC
abundance: -; j_gene: TRBJ1-2; v_gene: TRBV5-4; d_gene: -; CDR3aa: CASSYPQEDAYYGYTF; CDR3nt: TGTGCCAGCAGCTACCCCCAGGAAGACGCTTACTATGGCTACACCTTC
abundance: many; j_gene: TRBJ1-3; v_gene: TRBV9; d_gene: -; CDR3aa: CASSVEGLGGNTIYF; CDR3nt: TGTGCCAGCAGCGTAGAGGGGCTGGGGGGAAACACCATATATTTT
abundance: -; j_gene: TRBJ1-2; v_gene: TRBV28; d_gene: -; CDR3aa: CASSFPSGSYGYTF; CDR3nt: TGTGCCAGCAGTTTCCCCTCCGGGTCCTATGGCTACACCTTC
abundance: many; j_gene: TRBJ2-2; v_gene: TRBV7-3; d_gene: -; CDR3aa: CASSSLLGELFF; CDR3nt: TGTGCCAGCAGCTCTCTACTCGGGGAGCTGTTTTTT
abundance: many; j_gene: TRBJ1-3; v_gene: TRBV5-1; d_gene: -; CDR3aa: CASSHSGGSGNTIYF; CDR3nt: TGCGCCAGCAGCCATTCCGGGGGCTCTGGAAACACCATATATTTT
abundance: many; j_gene: TRBJ2-7; v_gene: TRBV5-7; d_gene: -; CDR3aa: CASSLVARGHRSYEQYF; CDR3nt: TGTGCCAGCAGCTTGGTCGCTAGGGGACACCGCTCCTACGAGCAGTACTTC
abundance: many; j_gene: TRBJ1-6; v_gene: TRBV19; d_gene: TRBD1; CDR3aa: CASSIKQDRANSPLHF; CDR3nt: TGTGCCAGTAGTATAAAACAGGACAGGGCAAATTCACCCCTCCACTTT
abundance: many; j_gene: TRBJ1-2; v_gene: TRBV7-9; d_gene: -; CDR3aa: CASSLEQLNYGYTF; CDR3nt: TGTGCCAGCAGCTTAGAACAGCTAAACTATGGCTACACCTTC
abundance: many; j_gene: TRBJ2-5; v_gene: TRBV10-3; d_gene: TRBD1; CDR3aa: CATDPGQGGETQYF; CDR3nt: TGTGCCACGGACCCGGGACAGGGCGGAGAGACCCAGTACTTC
abundance: many; j_gene: TRBJ1-1; v_gene: TRBV6-6; d_gene: TRBD1; CDR3aa: CASSTGTGRASTEAFF; CDR3nt: TGTGCCAGCAGTACCGGGACAGGGAGGGCCAGTACTGAAGCTTTCTTT
abundance: many; j_gene: TRBJ2-1; v_gene: TRBV6-5; d_gene: TRBD2; CDR3aa: CASGLAGGHNEQFF; CDR3nt: TGTGCCAGCGGCCTAGCGGGGGGCCATAATGAGCAGTTCTTC
abundance: few; j_gene: TRBJ2-5; v_gene: TRBV30; d_gene: TRBD1; CDR3aa: CAWTGTGGAETQYF; CDR3nt: TGTGCCTGGACCGGGACAGGGGGCGCGGAGACCCAGTACTTC
abundance: many; j_gene: TRBJ1-1; v_gene: TRBV25-1; d_gene: -; CDR3aa: CASKAAMNTEAFF; CDR3nt: TGTGCCAGCAAGGCGGCAATGAACACTGAAGCTTTCTTT
abundance: -; j_gene: TRBJ1-2; v_gene: TRBV6-1; d_gene: TRBD1; CDR3aa: CASSALQGDNYGYTF; CDR3nt: TGTGCCAGCAGTGCCCTACAGGGGGATAACTATGGCTACACCTTC
abundance: few; j_gene: TRBJ1-1; v_gene: TRBV19; d_gene: -; CDR3aa: CASSMDGEMDTEAFF; CDR3nt: TGTGCCAGTAGTATGGATGGGGAGATGGACACTGAAGCTTTCTTT
abundance: many; j_gene: TRBJ2-7; v_gene: TRBV6-6; d_gene: -; CDR3aa: CASSHSDREGEQYF; CDR3nt: TGTGCCAGCAGTCACTCGGACAGGGAGGGCGAGCAGTACTTC
abundance: many; j_gene: TRBJ2-7; v_gene: TRBV6-1; d_gene: -; CDR3aa: CASSEQPGVGNEQYF; CDR3nt: TGTGCCAGCAGTGAACAACCGGGGGTCGGGAACGAGCAGTACTTC
abundance: few; j_gene: TRBJ2-3; v_gene: TRBV29-1; d_gene: -; CDR3aa: CSHRGTDTQYF; CDR3nt: TGCAGCCACCGCGGGACAGATACGCAGTATTTT
abundance: many; j_gene: TRBJ2-3; v_gene: TRBV10-3; d_gene: -; CDR3aa: CAISESKGGLIDTQYF; CDR3nt: TGTGCCATCAGTGAGTCAAAGGGGGGGCTCATCGATACGCAGTATTTT
abundance: -; j_gene: TRBJ1-4; v_gene: TRBV4-2; d_gene: -; CDR3aa: CASSQDSTEVPEKLFF; CDR3nt: TGTGCCAGCAGCCAAGATTCTACGGAGGTTCCTGAAAAACTGTTTTTT
abundance: many; j_gene: TRBJ2-1; v_gene: TRBV5-1; d_gene: TRBD2; CDR3aa: CASIATSPLNEQFF; CDR3nt: TGCGCCAGCATTGCGACTAGCCCCCTCAATGAGCAGTTCTTC
abundance: many; j_gene: TRBJ2-7; v_gene: TRBV7-2; d_gene: TRBD2; CDR3aa: CASSPGLAFGYEQYF; CDR3nt: TGTGCCAGCAGCCCAGGACTAGCGTTCGGCTACGAGCAGTACTTC
abundance: few; j_gene: TRBJ1-4; v_gene: TRBV4-1; d_gene: -; CDR3aa: CASSPGGGVGNEKLFF; CDR3nt: TGCGCCAGCAGCCCCGGTGGGGGGGTAGGGAATGAAAAACTGTTTTTT
abundance: -; j_gene: TRBJ2-7; v_gene: TRBV4-1; d_gene: TRBD1; CDR3aa: CASSQQSTGVWYEQYF; CDR3nt: TGCGCCAGCAGCCAGCAGAGTACAGGGGTTTGGTACGAGCAGTACTTC
abundance: many; j_gene: TRBJ2-2; v_gene: TRBV5-6; d_gene: TRBD1; CDR3aa: CASRPRGTGSTGELFF; CDR3nt: TGTGCCAGCAGACCTAGGGGGACAGGAAGCACCGGGGAGCTGTTTTTT
abundance: many; j_gene: TRBJ1-6; v_gene: TRBV9; d_gene: TRBD1; CDR3aa: CASSLNRGSPSAYNSPLHF; CDR3nt: TGTGCCAGCAGCCTAAACAGGGGTTCGCCCTCCGCATATAATTCACCCCTCCACTTT
abundance: many; j_gene: TRBJ1-1; v_gene: TRBV7-9; d_gene: -; CDR3aa: CASSFSGGAAEAFF; CDR3nt: TGTGCCAGCAGCTTCTCCGGTGGGGCGGCTGAAGCTTTCTTT
abundance: few; j_gene: TRBJ2-3; v_gene: TRBV28; d_gene: -; CDR3aa: CASSLTTRGGRGTDTQYF; CDR3nt: TGTGCCAGCAGTCTAACCACCCGCGGTGGCAGGGGAACAGATACGCAGTATTTT
abundance: many; j_gene: TRBJ2-7; v_gene: TRBV6-6; d_gene: -; CDR3aa: CASSARGEQYF; CDR3nt: TGTGCCAGCAGTGCCAGGGGAGAGCAGTACTTC